Shown below are 26 T cell receptor beta chains from a single sample sequenced in a study of cytomegalovirus exposure and HLA in healthy donors (dated by TCRdb to about 2017). The library came from the immunoSEQ multiplex PCR assay. The multiplex PCR relied on a mix of 60 forward primers for TCR Vbeta segments and 13 reverse primers for TCR Jbeta segments. TCRdb retrieved this table from immuneACCESS and kept in-frame rearrangements only. Not all clones are present; in checked studies, unresolved V genes account for under half, and no reason is known for the remainder. Counted in this sample were some 100,000 clones; more than 70% of them appeared once. The biggest ten clones account for about 16% of the sample. Sequenced sample: PBMCs. Receptors originate from a man aged 45-60 years in good health and CMV-seropositive.

The gene calls are TRBV6-5 and TRBJ1-1, with D uncertain. The CDR3 covers 12 residues. V shed 5 bases and J shed 1 base, with 5 bases lying between them. CDR1 is MNHEY and CDR2 is SVGAGI in the germline V gene. CDR3 in amino acids: CASSQENTEAFF. The CDR3 DNA reads as TGTGCCAGCAGTCAGGAGAACACTGAAGCTTTCTTT.

This clone was seen a few times. The rearrangement joins TRBV5-4 to TRBJ1-6; TRBD1 might be the D (5 bases). CDR1 SGHNT and CDR2 YYREEE come from the germline V gene (reference sequence). The CDR3 has 17 amino acids. Trimming took off 0 bases at V and 9 bases at J, with 19 bases between the two ends. CDR3 sequence: CASSLAAGLMSSSPLHF. CDR3 coding DNA: TGTGCCAGCAGCTTGGCGGCAGGGCTGATGAGTAGTTCACCCCTCCACTTT.

The CDR3 region has the DNA TGTGCCAGCAACCCAGGGGGTAATTCACCCCTCCACTTT. This translates into CASNPGGNSPLHF. The V call is TRBV14, the J call TRBJ1-6; 7 nucleotides agree with TRBD1. Germline assignment: CDR1 SGHDN and CDR2 FVKESK. This CDR3 comprises 13 residues. The V gene end was trimmed by 7 bases and the J gene end by 6 bases; junction bases not matched to a gene: 3.

This clone appeared a single time. Other DNA sequences within the sample encode an identical CDR3. This chain links TRBV11-2 with TRBJ2-7; possible D gene TRBD1, 5 bases. The V end was cut by 3 bases, the J end by 0 bases, with 6 bases between. Germline V CDR1 and CDR2: SGHAT, FQNNGV. The CDR3 covers 13 residues. CDR3: CASSLQGSYEQYF. Here the CDR3 DNA reads TGTGCCAGCAGCTTGCAGGGCTCCTACGAGCAGTACTTC.

The CDR3 nucleotides read TGTGCCAGCAGGGGCAGGACAGGGTCCACCGGGGAGCTGTTTTTT. It specifies CASRGRTGSTGELFF. The chain carries TRBV5-8 and TRBJ2-2; 8 positions match TRBD1. The CDR3 runs to 15 residues. V was clipped by 5 bases and J by 4 bases; unmatched bases: 7. In germline, CDR1 is SGHTS, CDR2 YDEGEE.

The chain uses TRBV2 and TRBJ2-3; TRBD2 aligns across 12 bases. Germline assignment: CDR1 SNHLY and CDR2 FYNNEI. CDR3 size: 16 residues. Trimming at V came to 7 bases and at J to 6 bases, leaving 11 bases not matched to a gene. CDR3 sequence reads: CASNGASGRAVDTQYF. The CDR3 region has the DNA TGTGCCAGCAACGGGGCTAGCGGGAGGGCCGTGGATACGCAGTATTTT. Complete variable domain (other parts from reference TRBV2 and TRBJ2-3): EPEVTQTPSHQVTQMGQEVILRCVPISNHLYFYWYRQILGQKVEFLVSFYNNEISEKSEIFDDQFSVERPDGSNFTLKIRSTKLEDSAMYFCASNGASGRAVDTQYFGPGTRLTVL.

CDR3 in amino acids: CASGSPGLAAAEQFF. Here the CDR3 DNA reads TGTGCCAGCGGCTCCCCGGGACTAGCGGCGGCTGAGCAGTTCTTC. The V and J genes are TRBV28 and TRBJ2-1, with 11 bases that match TRBD2. Germline trimming cut 8 bases from V and 9 bases from J; bases unmatched to any gene: 12. This CDR3 is 15 amino acids long. In germline, CDR1 is MDHEN, CDR2 SYDVKM.

The chain has TRBV27 and TRBJ1-6, with 9 bases lining up with TRBD1. CDR1 and CDR2 from the germline V gene are MNHEY and SMNVEV (reference sequence). Losses at the gene ends were 8 bases for V and 1 base for J; bases not matched to a gene: 9. The length of the CDR3 is 17 residues. CDR3 loop: CASQGYRGQSYNSPLHF. CDR3 nucleotides: TGTGCCAGCCAAGGTTACAGGGGGCAATCCTATAATTCACCCCTCCACTTT.

The gene calls are TRBV9 and TRBJ2-3, with 12 bases fitting TRBD2. The ends lost 3 bases at V and 6 bases at J; junction bases unmatched: 8. Looked up from germline, CDR1 is SGDLS and CDR2 is YYNGEE. The CDR3 is 16 residues long. Here the CDR3 DNA reads TGTGCCAGCAGCGGTCTTCTAGCGGGAGGGCGGGATACGCAGTATTTT. Translating it yields CASSGLLAGGRDTQYF. Together with reference TRBV9 and TRBJ2-3, the CDR3 gives the full variable domain: DSGVTQTPKHLITATGQRVTLRCSPRSGDLSVYWYQQSLDQGLQFLIQYYNGEERAKGNILERFSAQQFPDLHSELNLSSLELGDSALYFCASSGLLAGGRDTQYFGPGTRLTVL.

The chain joins TRBV21-1 to TRBJ2-1; the table's TRBD1 call for D was not verified on the DNA. TRBV21-1 is a pseudogene. The CDR3 loop spans 20 amino acids. The CDR3 here is CASSLKGGWTGPGGLNEQFF. In nucleotides, the CDR3 is TGTGCCAGCAGCCTAAAGGGGGGGTGGACAGGTCCAGGGGGCCTCAATGAGCAGTTCTTC.

J is TRBJ1-1 and V is TRBV5-1; no clear D. Germline loops: CDR1 SGHRS, CDR2 YFSETQ. This CDR3 is 14 amino acids long. V shed 3 bases and J shed 1 base, with 10 bases lying between them. CDR3 bases: TGCGCCAGCAGCTCAAACCCAGGGAACACTGAAGCTTTCTTT. It specifies CASSSNPGNTEAFF.

The chain joins TRBV29-1 to TRBJ2-1, with D maybe TRBD1 (5 bases). Looked up from germline, CDR1 is SQVTM and CDR2 is ANQGSEA. This CDR3 has 13 residues. Deletions cut 7 bases from V and 3 bases from J, with 13 bases between. In DNA form, the CDR3 reads TGCAGCGGAAAAGCAGGGTTCTACAATGAGCAGTTCTTC. As protein: CSGKAGFYNEQFF.

The chain is built from TRBV14 and TRBJ2-6; TRBD1 aligns across 7 bases. Trimming took 2 bases from V and 4 from J; bases not matched to a gene: 2. The CDR3 has 15 amino acids. Per germline, CDR1 SGHDN and CDR2 FVKESK. The CDR3 spells CASSQRGLGANVLTF. DNA of the CDR3: TGTGCCAGCAGCCAAAGGGGGCTCGGGGCCAACGTCCTGACTTTC.

The chain carries TRBV27 and TRBJ2-7, with 10 nucleotides matching TRBD1. Germline lookup yields CDR1 MNHEY and CDR2 SMNVEV (reference sequence). The CDR3 runs 14 residues. The J segment lost 3 bases and the V segment lost 6 bases, leaving 5 bases of the junction unmatched. The CDR3 protein is CASSYRDRGYEQYF. In DNA form, the CDR3 reads TGTGCCAGCAGCTATCGGGACAGGGGCTACGAGCAGTACTTC.

V is TRBV27 and J is TRBJ1-2; TRBD1 aligns across 8 bases. The V and J ends lost 4 bases and 2 bases, in that order; junction bases with no gene match: 3. CDR1 is MNHEY and CDR2 is SMNVEV in the germline V gene (reference sequence). The CDR3 is made up of 14 amino acids. For the CDR3, the DNA is TGTGCCAGCAGTTCCCGACAGGGGAACTATGGCTACACCTTC. Protein sequence: CASSSRQGNYGYTF.

This rearrangement joins TRBV6-1 to TRBJ1-1; no firm D call. V was cut by 8 bases and J by 0 bases, with 7 bases left in between. The V gene's germline CDR1 is MNHNS and CDR2 SASEGT. CDR3 length equals 12 residues. The CDR3 bases are TGTGCCAGCGCTATAATGAACACTGAAGCTTTCTTT. As protein: CASAIMNTEAFF.

This clone appeared a few times. The chain combines TRBV4-3 with TRBJ2-5; TRBD2 agrees at 8 bases. Germline trimming cut 3 bases from V and 2 bases from J; bases unmatched to any gene: 2. CDR3 length equals 14 residues. Germline lookup yields CDR1 LGHNA and CDR2 YSLEER. In DNA, the CDR3 is TGCGCCAGCAGCCAGGGACTAGTTCAAGAGACCCAGTACTTC. As protein: CASSQGLVQETQYF.

The V and J genes are TRBV19 and TRBJ2-2; D is possibly TRBD2 (5 bases). CDR3 length: 15 amino acids. Trimming took off 1 base at V and 2 bases at J, with 8 bases between the two ends. CDR1 and CDR2 (germline): LNHDA, SQIVND (reference sequence). CDR3 amino acids: CASSIASLNTGELFF. The CDR3 coding sequence is TGTGCCAGTAGTATAGCTAGCCTTAACACCGGGGAGCTGTTTTTT.

As for this clone: Other nucleotide sequences in the sample specify the same CDR3. This chain connects TRBV18 to TRBJ2-7; 8 nucleotides align to TRBD2. The germline V gene encodes CDR1 KGHSH and CDR2 LQKENI. After removal of 3 bases from V and 3 bases from J, the junction contained 4 bases not matched to a gene. This CDR3 spans 14 amino acids. CDR3 amino acids: CASSPGTSGYEQYF. In DNA, the CDR3 is TGTGCCAGCTCACCTGGAACTAGCGGCTACGAGCAGTACTTC. The complete variable domain, with remaining parts taken from reference TRBV18 and TRBJ2-7, reads NAGVMQNPRHLVRRRGQEARLRCSPMKGHSHVYWYRQLPEEGLKFMVYLQKENIIDESGMPKERFSAEFPKEGPSILRIQQVVRGDSAAYFCASSPGTSGYEQYFGPGTRLTVT.

This CDR3 is CASSPGTGGYNEQFF. The CDR3 DNA sequence: TGTGCCAGCTCCCCCGGGACAGGGGGCTACAATGAGCAGTTCTTC. The V call is TRBV18, the J call TRBJ2-1, with TRBD1 identical over 11 bases. The CDR3 totals 15 residues. The V gene's germline CDR1 is KGHSH and CDR2 LQKENI. J gave up 3 bases and V 6 bases, and 4 bases lay outside the gene matches.

The CDR3 spells CASSALGLAGGRGEQYF. Here the CDR3 DNA reads TGCGCCAGCAGCGCCCTCGGACTAGCGGGGGGAAGGGGCGAGCAGTACTTC. This sequence joins TRBV4-1 and TRBJ2-7, with TRBD2 matching over 14 bases. V shed 5 bases and J 6 bases; nucleotides not matched to a gene: 12. This CDR3 is built from 17 residues. CDR1 is MGHRA and CDR2 is YSYEKL in the germline V gene.

The V and J genes are TRBV7-9 and TRBJ1-1; D gene unclear. The V gene's germline CDR1 is SEHNR and CDR2 FQNEAQ (reference sequence). Trimming left V 1 base short and J 12 bases short, with 15 bases between. There are 13 residues in the CDR3. The CDR3 DNA is TGTGCCAGCAGCTTAGAGGTCGTAGCCACTCCTTTCTTT. The encoded protein is CASSLEVVATPFF.

V is TRBV19 and J is TRBJ2-1; TRBD2 agrees at 9 bases. The length of the CDR3 is 15 residues. With 1 base clipped from V and 6 bases from J, the junction kept 4 bases outside the gene matches. Germline CDR1 is LNHDA and CDR2 is SQIVND (reference sequence). The DNA of the CDR3 is TGTGCCAGTAGTATAGTAGGGCGGGGGGGCAATGAGCAGTTCTTC. This encodes CASSIVGRGGNEQFF.

V and J are TRBV11-1 and TRBJ2-7; D ambiguous. CDR3 length: 15 amino acids. Trimming removed 2 bases at V and 4 bases at J, with 15 bases between. The germline V gene has CDR1 SGHAT and CDR2 FQDESV (reference sequence). CDR3 bases: TGTGCCAGCAGCTTAAACGCTAACTACGAATACGAGCAGTACTTC. It encodes CASSLNANYEYEQYF.

The gene calls are TRBV5-1 and TRBJ2-7; maybe TRBD1 (5 bases). Trimming stripped 1 base from V and 2 bases from J, with 19 bases between. This CDR3 spans 17 amino acids. Germline V gives CDR1 SGHRS, CDR2 YFSETQ. In DNA, the CDR3 is TGCGCCAGCAGCTTGAACTCAGGGTTAAGATCTCCCTACGAGCAGTACTTC. Residues: CASSLNSGLRSPYEQYF.

V and J are TRBV7-2 and TRBJ2-7, with 12 bases aligning to TRBD2. CDR3 length: 16 amino acids. Trimming removed 1 base from V and 7 bases from J; junction bases left unmatched: 8. Per the germline V gene, CDR1 is SGHTA and CDR2 is FQGNSA. The CDR3 DNA is TGTGCCAGCAGCTTAGGTTCGACTAGCGGGAGTGGGGAGCAGTACTTC. It translates to CASSLGSTSGSGEQYF.